By share of the sample, the clone carrying this TCR beta chain is medium-sized. Its antigen is unknown. The V gene lost 2 bases and the J gene lost 2 bases, with 9 bases spanning the gap. The V gene's germline CDR1 is SGHVS and CDR2 FQNEAQ. The CDR3 runs to 14 residues. Sorting captured naive CD8 T cells as CD8+CD4-CCR7+CD45RA+. The record originates from a study of molecular identifiers for immune sequencing clone quantification. Study results and caveats: Spiked TCR RNA from one Jurkat cell reportedly showed up when mixed among one million naive cells.

TCRdb reprocessed the PCR reads via MiXCR and lists one record per CDR3 protein. The sample contains about 40,000 distinct CDR3 sequences, approximately 18% of which appear only once. The source material was naive CD8+ T cells from blood, with Jurkat cell RNA spiked in. Subset defined: FACS-sorted CD8+CD4-CCR7+CD45RA+ naive T cells. This TCR derives from a human donor in good health. Some libraries in this study had Jurkat cell RNA spiked in. The V and J genes are TRBV7-8 and TRBJ2-5; D is ambiguous. Here the CDR3 DNA reads TGTGCCAGCAGCTTAATTCAGCTTCAAGAGACCCAGTACTTC. As protein: CASSLIQLQETQYF.